This T cell receptor beta chain was identified during a study of CD8 T cells in ankylosing spondylitis (dated by TCRdb to about 2017). A note on the overall study: The study profiled T cell receptor beta repertoires in healthy donors and ankylosing spondylitis patients to find disease-linked TCR variants. The full study cohort was made up of under 30 ankylosing spondylitis patients and 108 healthy donors. Peripheral blood was sampled, and synovial fluid was also collected from ankylosing spondylitis patients.

Concerning this clonotype itself: Its antigen has not been determined. No much larger clone exists at a distance of one base, and base qualities are not known.

These reads were obtained on an Illumina HiSeq 2500. TCR beta libraries were prepared by quantitative 5'-RACE with molecular barcodes. The authors processed their data as follows. A new computational method, built on a probabilistic model of VDJ rearrangement, was used to identify disease-linked TCR variants. The raw public data were reprocessed by TCRdb itself: fastp quality trimming at Q25, MiXCR clonotype calling, in-frame beta chains only. Records with the same CDR3 protein are collapsed into one entry carrying the most frequent genes and DNA. These V and J calls derive from TCRdb rather than the authors' analysis. The sample table records around 220,000 distinct CDR3 sequences; approximately 20% of these occur just once. Roughly 43% of the sample lies in the top ten. Points the paper makes about the study in general: The disease-linked clones were reported as significantly enriched in matched synovial fluid samples from ankylosing spondylitis patients. In peripheral blood, the disease-linked clones were found at relatively low frequencies and had a CD8+ phenotype. Some motif variants had previously been reported in the synovial fluid and blood of reactive arthritis patients, which suggests shared mechanisms of disease initiation. Blood from ankylosing spondylitis patients appeared to be characterized by a TCR beta motif made up of seven or eight highly homologous amino acid variants.

Relative to germline, V is 0 bases shorter and J is 9 bases shorter, with 15 bases between their ends. CDR1 is given as MGHRA and CDR2 as YSYEKL, both from the germline V gene. The CDR3 runs 15 amino acids, cysteine and phenylalanine included. Just CDR3 DNA is preserved here, 45 bases in frame from base 1. The chain employs TRBV4-1 and TRBJ1-5; the D gene lacks a confident call. This sequence was found in a male donor with ankylosing spondylitis. The sequencing sample was made of blood, either unsorted or a sorted T cell fraction (not recorded which). The CDR3 loop reads CASSQDKTTGRPQHF. The DNA sequence is as follows: TGCGCCAGCAGCCAAGATAAGACGACTGGGAGGCCCCAGCATTTT.